At least ten counts were recorded for the clone carrying this TCR beta chain. Its antigen is unidentified. The data originate from a study of T-cell reconstitution after alpha-beta-depleted transplantation in children. The CDR3 loop spans 12 amino acids. Germline lookup yields CDR1 DFQATT and CDR2 SNEGSKA (reference sequence). Study conclusions and caveats: Reportedly, alpha-beta T cells present about two months post-transplant originated from several hundred expanded clones of graft origin. Fresh T-cell production supplied most of the T-cell counts and diversity seen one year after transplant. There were some patients whose high TCRbeta diversity at day 60 came from surviving recipient T cells and thymic progenitors.

Unique molecular identifiers were built into the TCRbeta library. One entry per CDR3 protein results from TCRdb running MiXCR on the PCR reads. The sample records about 260,000 distinct CDR3 sequences, under 9.5% being singletons. The V and J genes are TRBV20-1 and TRBJ2-7, with D perhaps given as TRBD1 or TRBD2 (7 bases each). The source was PBMCs, mostly from graft donor cells, collected 180 days after TCRalphabeta/CD19-depleted stem cell transplant. This receptor was obtained from a male patient between 10 and 17 years old who had a stem cell transplant for acute lymphoblastic leukemia, so the T cells may come from the graft donor. The CDR3, as DNA: TGCAGCGCCAGGGGGGGCAGTCACGAGCAGTACTTC. Its translation: CSARGGSHEQYF.